The clone carrying this T cell receptor beta chain was found once. This sample stems from a study of technical replicates of blood from several donors. V was cut by 4 bases and J by 4 bases, with 14 bases left in between. This CDR3 is 16 amino acids long. Germline-derived CDR1 and CDR2 are SGHDN and FVKESK. Repertoires were generated with immunoSEQ multiplex PCR, while TCRdb's copy carries only in-frame clones and drops some. The sample includes around 83,000 clones, around 94% seen only once; the top ten take 0.39%. Sequencing was carried out using T cells isolated from PBMCs. The sequence derives from a human donor in good health. The chain couples TRBV14 to TRBJ2-6; D is perhaps TRBD2 (5 bases). CDR3: CASSLPGYGGANVLTF. As DNA, the CDR3 is TGTGCCAGCAGCCTACCGGGATATGGGGGGGCCAACGTCCTGACTTTC. Complete variable domain (other parts from reference TRBV14 and TRBJ2-6): EAGVTQFPSHSVIEKGQTVTLRCDPISGHDNLYWYRRVMGKEIKFLLHFVKESKQDESGMPNNRFLAERTGGTYSTLKVQPAELEDSGVYFCASSLPGYGGANVLTFGAGSRLTVL.